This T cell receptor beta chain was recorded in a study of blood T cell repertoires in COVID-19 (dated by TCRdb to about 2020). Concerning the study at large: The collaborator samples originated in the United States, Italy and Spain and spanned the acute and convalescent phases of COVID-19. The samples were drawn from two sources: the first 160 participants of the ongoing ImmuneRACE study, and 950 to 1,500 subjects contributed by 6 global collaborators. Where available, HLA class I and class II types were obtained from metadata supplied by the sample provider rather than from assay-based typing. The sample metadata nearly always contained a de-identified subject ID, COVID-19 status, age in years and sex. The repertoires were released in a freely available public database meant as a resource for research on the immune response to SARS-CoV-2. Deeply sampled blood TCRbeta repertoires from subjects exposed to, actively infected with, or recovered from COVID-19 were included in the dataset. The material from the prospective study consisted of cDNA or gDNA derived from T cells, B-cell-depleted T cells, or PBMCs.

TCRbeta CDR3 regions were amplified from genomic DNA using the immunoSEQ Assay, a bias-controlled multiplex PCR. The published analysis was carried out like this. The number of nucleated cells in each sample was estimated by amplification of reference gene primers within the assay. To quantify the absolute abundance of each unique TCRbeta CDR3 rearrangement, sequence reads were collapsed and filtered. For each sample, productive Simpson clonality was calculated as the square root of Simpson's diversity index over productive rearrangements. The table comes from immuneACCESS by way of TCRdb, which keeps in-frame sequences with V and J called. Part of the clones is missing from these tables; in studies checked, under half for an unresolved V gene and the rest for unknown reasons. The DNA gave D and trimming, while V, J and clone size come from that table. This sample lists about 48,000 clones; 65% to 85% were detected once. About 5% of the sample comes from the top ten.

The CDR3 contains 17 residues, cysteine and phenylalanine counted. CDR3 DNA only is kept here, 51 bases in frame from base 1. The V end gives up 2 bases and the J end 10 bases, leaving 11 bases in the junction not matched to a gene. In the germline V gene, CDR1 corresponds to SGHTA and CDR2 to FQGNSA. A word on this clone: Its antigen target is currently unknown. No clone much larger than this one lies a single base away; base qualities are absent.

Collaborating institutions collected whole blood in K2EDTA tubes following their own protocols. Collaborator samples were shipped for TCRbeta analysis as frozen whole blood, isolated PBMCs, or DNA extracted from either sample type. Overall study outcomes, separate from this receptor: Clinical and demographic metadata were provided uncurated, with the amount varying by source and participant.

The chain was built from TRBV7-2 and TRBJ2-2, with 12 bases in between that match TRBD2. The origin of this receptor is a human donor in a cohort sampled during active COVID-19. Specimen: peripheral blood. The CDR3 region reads CASSLSSSGGARKELFF. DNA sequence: TGTGCCAGCAGCTTATCCTCTAGCGGGGGGGCCCGAAAGGAGCTGTTTTTT.